What follows are 27 T cell receptor beta chains derived from one specimen sequenced in a study of CD8 T cells in Susac syndrome. Random hexamers were used to reverse transcribe about 0.45 to 1 ug of RNA. One entry per CDR3 protein, called by TCRdb with MiXCR from the immunoSEQ multiplex PCR reads. The table shows roughly 160,000 distinct CDR3 sequences, with around 94% occurring only once. Sequencing input: CD4+ T cells from PBMCs. The receptors derive from a human donor in good health.

The chain joins TRBV6-5 to TRBJ2-3; perhaps TRBD1 as D (6 bases). Germline V gene lookup returns CDR1 MNHEY and CDR2 SVGAGI. The CDR3 spans 16 residues. Trimming took off 2 bases at V and 2 bases at J, with 14 bases between the two ends. The CDR3 here is CASSYGQGRSTDTQYF. CDR3 in DNA: TGTGCCAGCAGTTACGGGCAGGGGCGATCCACAGATACGCAGTATTTT.

This chain joins TRBV6-2 or TRBV6-3 and TRBJ2-3; D gene uncertain. The CDR3 covers 15 residues. V lost 0 bases, J lost 0 bases, and 7 bases lay in between. Germline CDR1 and CDR2: MNHEY and SVGEGT. CDR3 coding DNA: TGTGCCAGCAGTTACTCCGGTTCGAGCACAGATACGCAGTATTTT. It encodes CASSYSGSSTDTQYF.

V and J are TRBV7-2 and TRBJ2-7; 8 nucleotides match TRBD1. The V segment lost 3 bases and the J segment 2 bases; nucleotides outside the gene matches: 12. This CDR3 region has 17 residues. The germline V gene has CDR1 SGHTA and CDR2 FQGNSA. This CDR3 reads CASSFGQGASRAYEQYF. CDR3 DNA: TGTGCCAGCAGCTTTGGGCAGGGGGCCTCCAGAGCCTACGAGCAGTACTTC.

The J gene is TRBJ2-1, the V gene TRBV20-1; D call uncertain. The germline V gene has CDR1 DFQATT and CDR2 SNEGSKA (reference sequence). CDR3 length: 17 residues. The germline V and J ends were trimmed by 0 bases and 6 bases, with 21 bases remaining between them. The CDR3: CSARDPRASGPSNEQFF. For the CDR3, the DNA is TGCAGTGCTAGAGATCCAAGGGCCTCCGGGCCCTCCAATGAGCAGTTCTTC.

The chain carries TRBV29-1 and TRBJ2-7; 9 nucleotides match TRBD2. Germline-derived CDR1 and CDR2 are SQVTM and ANQGSEA. CDR3 size: 14 residues. V shed 3 bases and J 2 bases; nucleotides not matched to a gene: 5. The CDR3 sequence: CSVDLAGAPYEQYF. CDR3 sequence (DNA): TGCAGCGTTGATTTAGCGGGGGCCCCCTACGAGCAGTACTTC.

A note on this clonotype: At one of its ends the junction is not consistent with the germline gene, which may arise from a read error. The chain joins TRBV15 to TRBJ1-6; the match to TRBD1 covers 11 bases. The CDR3 is 15 residues long. The germline V gene encodes CDR1 LNHNV and CDR2 YYDKDF (reference sequence). The CDR3 reads CATSSGDRGSKRSGF. The CDR3 DNA is TGTGCCACCAGCAGTGGGGACAGGGGGTCCAAAAGGAGCGGATTT.

V is TRBV20-1 and J is TRBJ2-7, with D uncertain. The CDR3 spans 14 residues. Trimming shortened V by 2 bases and J by 0 bases, and 11 bases separated the two germline ends. Germline loops: CDR1 DFQATT, CDR2 SNEGSKA (reference sequence). CDR3 DNA: TGCAGTGCTAGATACGGACGGAGCTCCTACGAGCAGTACTTC. Translating gives CSARYGRSSYEQYF.

J is TRBJ1-1 and V is TRBV12-3 or TRBV12-4; tentative D call: TRBD1 (5 bases). The CDR3 has 12 residues. Trimming cost V 3 bases and J 7 bases, with 9 bases left between them. The CDR3 DNA reads as TGTGCCAGCAGTTTGGACACGATTGAAGCTTTCTTT. It codes for CASSLDTIEAFF.

The chain has TRBV4-3 and TRBJ2-3; tentatively, D is TRBD2 (5 bases). This CDR3 comprises 16 residues. The germline V and J ends were trimmed by 2 bases and 0 bases, with 12 bases remaining between them. Per the germline V gene, CDR1 is LGHNA and CDR2 is YSLEER. The CDR3 DNA reads as TGCGCCAGCAGCCAACTAGCAGCCTCTAGCACAGATACGCAGTATTTT. This sequence encodes CASSQLAASSTDTQYF.

The V call is TRBV30, the J call TRBJ1-6; D may be TRBD1 (5 bases). This CDR3 comprises 14 residues. The germline V gene encodes CDR1 GTSNPN and CDR2 SVGIG (reference sequence). The ends were cut back, 3 bases at V and 7 bases at J, with 13 bases in the middle. CDR3 nucleotide sequence: TGTGCCTGGAGGGGGCAGGGCAACAATTCACCCCTCCACTTT. Translated, it gives CAWRGQGNNSPLHF.

The chain couples TRBV7-2 to TRBJ2-3; the D is unclear. The CDR3 sequence is 14 residues long. Germline V lookup: CDR1 SGHTA, CDR2 FQGNSA. V was cut by 3 bases and J by 0 bases, with 7 bases left in between. CDR3 protein: CASSFVSSTDTQYF. DNA for the CDR3: TGTGCCAGCAGCTTCGTGTCTAGCACAGATACGCAGTATTTT.

J is TRBJ1-5 and V is TRBV20-1, with no clear D. From germline, CDR1 is DFQATT and CDR2 SNEGSKA (reference sequence). V lost 5 bases and J 0 bases, leaving 8 bases between the germline ends. The CDR3 is 13 residues long. DNA of the CDR3: TGCAGTGCTGGTCAGTATAGCAATCAGCCCCAGCATTTT. This translates into CSAGQYSNQPQHF.

This chain links TRBV20-1 with TRBJ2-5; 8 bases fit TRBD2. The CDR3 is made up of 12 amino acids. J gave up 5 bases and V 5 bases, and 4 bases lay outside the gene matches. Germline loops: CDR1 DFQATT, CDR2 SNEGSKA (reference sequence). The CDR3: CSAYGGAETQYF. Written as DNA, the CDR3 is TGCAGTGCTTACGGGGGGGCGGAGACCCAGTACTTC.

J is TRBJ2-3 and V is TRBV4-3, with D possibly being TRBD1 (5 bases). The CDR3 consists of 15 residues. V dropped 5 bases and J dropped 2 bases, with 14 bases sitting between them. In germline, CDR1 is LGHNA, CDR2 YSLEER. The CDR3 loop reads CASSAGHRDTDTQYF. CDR3 in DNA: TGCGCCAGCAGCGCCGGACACCGAGACACAGATACGCAGTATTTT.

This chain uses TRBV4-3 with TRBJ1-2; TRBD1 matches 7 bases. Unmatched junction bases numbered 6, after V lost 0 bases and J lost 5 bases. The CDR3 is made up of 15 amino acids. CDR1 LGHNA and CDR2 YSLEER come from the germline V gene. DNA of the CDR3: TGCGCCAGCAGCCAAGATGAGAGGACAGGTTATGGCTACACCTTC. It is translated as CASSQDERTGYGYTF.

The chain carries TRBV12-3 or TRBV12-4 and TRBJ2-7; D call uncertain. The CDR3 runs to 13 residues. Trimming stripped 6 bases from V and 4 bases from J, with 13 bases between. CDR3 in DNA: TGTGCCAGCAGCCTTCCCCCTCGTTACGAGCAGTACTTC. This codes for CASSLPPRYEQYF.

V and J are TRBV20-1 and TRBJ2-7; perhaps TRBD2 as D (6 bases). The CDR3 extends over 13 amino acids. Deletions cut 5 bases from V and 4 bases from J, with 15 bases between. The germline V gene encodes CDR1 DFQATT and CDR2 SNEGSKA (reference sequence). CDR3 coding DNA: TGCAGTGCTTCTGGGAGGTCCGATTACGAGCAGTACTTC. This translates into CSASGRSDYEQYF.

The gene calls are TRBV16 and TRBJ2-3; 16 nucleotides agree with TRBD2. There are 17 residues in the CDR3. V trimming: 4 bases; J trimming: 2 bases; junction bases outside the gene matches: 3. Germline V gene lookup returns CDR1 KGHSY and CDR2 FQNENV. The CDR3 here is CASSLGTSGGATDTQYF. In DNA form, the CDR3 reads TGTGCCAGCAGCCTCGGGACTAGCGGGGGGGCCACAGATACGCAGTATTTT.

This clonotype was counted between two and nine times. J is TRBJ1-6 and V is TRBV3-1; D not resolved. This CDR3 has 14 amino acids. Germline assignment: CDR1 LGHDT and CDR2 YNNKEL (reference sequence). V shed 1 base and J shed 6 bases, with 7 bases lying between them. For the CDR3, the DNA is TGTGCCAGCAGCCAAGGGACGGTTAATTCACCCCTCCACTTT. As protein: CASSQGTVNSPLHF.

The chain employs TRBV29-1 and TRBJ2-3; a possible D gene is TRBD2 (6 bases). V lost 4 bases and J 2 bases, leaving 10 bases between the germline ends. Looked up from germline, CDR1 is SQVTM and CDR2 is ANQGSEA. The CDR3 loop spans 13 amino acids. The CDR3 sequence: CSVVRGATDTQYF. The CDR3 DNA reads TGCAGCGTTGTTCGCGGGGCCACAGATACGCAGTATTTT.

The chain carries TRBV7-2 and TRBJ1-1, with unresolved D. Germline V CDR1 and CDR2: SGHTA, FQGNSA. The V gene lost 1 base and the J gene lost 4 bases, with 7 bases spanning the gap. The CDR3 consists of 13 residues. The CDR3 loop is CASSLEGFTEAFF. Written as DNA, the CDR3 is TGTGCCAGCAGCTTAGAAGGGTTCACTGAAGCTTTCTTT.

The chain uses TRBV4-2 and TRBJ2-3, with D unresolved. The ends were cut back, 1 base at V and 2 bases at J, with 4 bases in the middle. The CDR3 has 13 amino acids. CDR1 is LGHNA, CDR2 YNFKEQ, per germline. CDR3 amino acids: CASSQASTDTQYF. The CDR3 bases are TGTGCCAGCAGCCAAGCATCCACAGATACGCAGTATTTT.

J is TRBJ2-2 and V is TRBV5-4, with D possibly matching TRBD1 (6 bases). The germline V and J ends were trimmed by 1 base and 3 bases, with 7 bases remaining between them. There are 14 residues in the CDR3. The germline CDR1 and CDR2 sequences are SGHNT and YYREEE (reference sequence). The CDR3 DNA reads as TGTGCCAGCAGCTTGACAGGGCACACCGGGGAGCTGTTTTTT. This codes for CASSLTGHTGELFF.

This clonotype was counted between two and nine times. V usage is TRBV20-1 and J usage is TRBJ2-5, with unresolved D. This CDR3 has 11 residues. The germline V and J ends were trimmed by 0 bases and 5 bases, with 4 bases remaining between them. Germline V CDR1 and CDR2: DFQATT, SNEGSKA (reference sequence). Here the CDR3 reads CSARDRETQYF. CDR3 DNA: TGCAGTGCTAGAGATCGGGAGACCCAGTACTTC.

This clonotype appeared a single time. The chain employs TRBV5-1 and TRBJ2-3, with 9 bases identical to TRBD1. Germline trimming cut 4 bases from V and 5 bases from J; bases unmatched to any gene: 8. Germline-derived CDR1 and CDR2 are SGHRS and YFSETQ. The CDR3 is 15 amino acids. The CDR3 loop is CASSPGQGFKDTQYF. Here the CDR3 DNA reads TGCGCCAGCAGCCCCGGACAGGGGTTCAAAGATACGCAGTATTTT.

The chain joins TRBV29-1 to TRBJ1-1; D perhaps matches TRBD1 (5 bases). Germline V gives CDR1 SQVTM, CDR2 ANQGSEA. Trimming left V 7 bases short and J 5 bases short, with 17 bases between. The CDR3 has 13 amino acids. In DNA, the CDR3 is TGCAGCGCCTACGATAACGGGGGGACTGAAGCTTTCTTT. As protein: CSAYDNGGTEAFF.

V and J are TRBV6-6 and TRBJ1-4; D is possibly TRBD1 (5 bases). This CDR3 spans 12 amino acids. In germline, CDR1 is MNHNY, CDR2 SVGAGI (reference sequence). Trimming removed 5 bases from V and 6 bases from J, with 7 bases in between. CDR3 protein: CASSGADEKLFF. CDR3 nucleotides: TGTGCCAGCAGTGGGGCGGATGAAAAACTGTTTTTT.